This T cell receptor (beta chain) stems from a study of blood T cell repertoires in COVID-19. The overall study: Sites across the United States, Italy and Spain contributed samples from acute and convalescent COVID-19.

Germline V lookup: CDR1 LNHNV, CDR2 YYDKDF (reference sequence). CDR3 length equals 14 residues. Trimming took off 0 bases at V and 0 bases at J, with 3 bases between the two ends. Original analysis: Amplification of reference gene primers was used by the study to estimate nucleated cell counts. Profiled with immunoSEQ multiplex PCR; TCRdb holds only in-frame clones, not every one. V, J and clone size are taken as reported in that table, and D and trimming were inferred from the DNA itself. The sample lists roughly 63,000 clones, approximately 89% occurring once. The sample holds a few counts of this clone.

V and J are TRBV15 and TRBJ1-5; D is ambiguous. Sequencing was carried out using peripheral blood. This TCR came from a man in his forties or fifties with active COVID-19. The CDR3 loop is CATSRDLSNQPQHF. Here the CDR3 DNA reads TGTGCCACCAGCAGAGATCTTAGCAATCAGCCCCAGCATTTT.